This note documents a single TCR beta chain sequence. Its antigen is not yet known. There are no base qualities to consult, and no much larger clone falls within one base. Donors were healthy HIV-negative adults with no recently reported acute infections or vaccinations. All donors were Caucasian adults living in Nashville, Tennessee, USA. CD8 memory samples consisted of magnetically selected CD45RO+ cells combined with CCR7-negative CD45RA+ effector memory (TemRA) cells. Blood was collected by leukapheresis, and PBMCs were isolated by Ficoll-Histopaque density gradient centrifugation and then cryopreserved in liquid nitrogen vapor phase. Purity and quantity of every magnetically sorted T cell population were checked by analytical flow cytometry. Genomic DNA was isolated from each sorted fraction and quantified by UV absorbance on a Nanodrop 2000c. This entry belongs to a study of shared clonotypes between healthy human individuals (TCRdb year 2020). Study-wide context: Three men and two women, aged 18 to 49 years, made up the cohort. To estimate repertoire size and how much clonotypes are shared between individuals, the study performed deep sequencing of blood TCR repertoires from roughly five healthy adults. Different laboratories and diverse techniques were used to prepare libraries and sequence TCR repertoires, to increase sequencing depth and limit assay-specific biases. Between about 0.8 and 9 billion PBMCs per donor were obtained by leukapheresis. For each donor, CD4 naive and CD4 memory were each run on three plates, CD8 naive on two plates, and CD8 memory on one plate. The paper as a whole reports these results and caveats: Sampling was restricted to blood, and TCR repertoires in tissue are likely to differ from TCR repertoires in blood. Incomplete sequencing was indicated by rarefaction of sorted-subset datasets, despite the large sequencing depth. Pairwise subsampling led to the expectation that sequencing depth would affect the degree of clonotype sharing among donors. Naive subsets generally had larger estimated clonotype richness than memory subsets did. Compared with non-shared clonotypes, the clonotypes found in all four sorted-subset donors had higher generation probabilities. Across a handful of donors, around 5.4% of naive CD4, roughly 3.3% of naive CD8, 2% to 2.5% of memory CD4, and approximately 0.4% of memory CD8 clonotypes were shared. The genetic and exposure-history diversity represented was limited by the small number of donors.

In the germline V gene (reference sequence), CDR1 corresponds to SEHNR and CDR2 to FQNEAQ. Including cysteine and phenylalanine, the CDR3 has 15 amino acids. Left in the record is the CDR3 DNA by itself, 45 bases read in frame from the first base. Trimming accounts for 2 bases at V and 3 bases at J, while the number of junction bases matched to no gene is 4. TCR CDR3 regions were amplified from genomic DNA by multiplex PCR using the deep immunoSEQ assay. For each cell subset, the extracted genomic DNA was distributed evenly across all wells of several immunoSEQ 96-well plates, and each plate served as one replicate. Each replicate PCR for sorted subsets received around 200 ng genomic DNA, equal to 28,000 or so T cell genomes. Purified libraries were quantified with a Qubit 3.0 fluorometer, sized on a Bioanalyzer 2100, and re-quantified with the KAPA Library Quantification kit. A separate single-read 150-cycle Illumina NextSeq 550 flow cell was used to sequence each immunoSEQ 96-well plate. As for the original processing: Because the immunoSEQ output held only junctional sequences and lacked quality scores, the filtering could not match the filtering applied to full-length reads. To assign V/J genes and CDR3, sequences were annotated against IMGT germline references using PyIR, a Python wrapper for IgBLAST v1.9. Any read was removed if the V/J assignment was weak (E-value above 1e-6), the CDR3 was missing, or the read contained stop codons, out-of-frame junctions, or ambiguous translated residues. V3J clonotypes were defined by identical inferred V gene, J gene, and CDR3 amino acid sequence. The percentage overlap between two repertoires was calculated by dividing the number of shared unique clonotypes by the size of the smaller repertoire. Repertoire richness was assessed with RTK rarefaction, the Chao1 estimator, and Recon v2.1 estimates of unobserved clonotypes. Generation probabilities for all TCRbeta clonotypes obtained by the gDNA method from a few donors were computed using OLGA. This is the immuneACCESS table as TCRdb keeps it, with only in-frame sequences that have V and J called. A part of the clones is gone; compared with another copy, unresolved V genes explain less than half, and the rest is unexplained. V, J and clone size reflect that table, while D and trimming were determined from the DNA. The sample includes a few hundred thousand clones, with around 96% observed a single time. 0.32% of the sample is held by the ten biggest clonotypes.

The sample comprised memory CD8+ T cells sorted from blood. The intended sense of this specimen's cell subset or site label: CD45RO+ cells pooled with CCR7-negative TemRA cells. This receptor was obtained from a man aged 25-45 years in good health. The chain is assembled from TRBV7-9 and TRBJ2-1; TRBD2 agrees with 7 junctional bases. The CDR3 in this case is CASSLLADHYNEQFF. The DNA reads as follows: TGTGCCAGCAGCTTACTAGCGGATCACTACAATGAGCAGTTCTTC.